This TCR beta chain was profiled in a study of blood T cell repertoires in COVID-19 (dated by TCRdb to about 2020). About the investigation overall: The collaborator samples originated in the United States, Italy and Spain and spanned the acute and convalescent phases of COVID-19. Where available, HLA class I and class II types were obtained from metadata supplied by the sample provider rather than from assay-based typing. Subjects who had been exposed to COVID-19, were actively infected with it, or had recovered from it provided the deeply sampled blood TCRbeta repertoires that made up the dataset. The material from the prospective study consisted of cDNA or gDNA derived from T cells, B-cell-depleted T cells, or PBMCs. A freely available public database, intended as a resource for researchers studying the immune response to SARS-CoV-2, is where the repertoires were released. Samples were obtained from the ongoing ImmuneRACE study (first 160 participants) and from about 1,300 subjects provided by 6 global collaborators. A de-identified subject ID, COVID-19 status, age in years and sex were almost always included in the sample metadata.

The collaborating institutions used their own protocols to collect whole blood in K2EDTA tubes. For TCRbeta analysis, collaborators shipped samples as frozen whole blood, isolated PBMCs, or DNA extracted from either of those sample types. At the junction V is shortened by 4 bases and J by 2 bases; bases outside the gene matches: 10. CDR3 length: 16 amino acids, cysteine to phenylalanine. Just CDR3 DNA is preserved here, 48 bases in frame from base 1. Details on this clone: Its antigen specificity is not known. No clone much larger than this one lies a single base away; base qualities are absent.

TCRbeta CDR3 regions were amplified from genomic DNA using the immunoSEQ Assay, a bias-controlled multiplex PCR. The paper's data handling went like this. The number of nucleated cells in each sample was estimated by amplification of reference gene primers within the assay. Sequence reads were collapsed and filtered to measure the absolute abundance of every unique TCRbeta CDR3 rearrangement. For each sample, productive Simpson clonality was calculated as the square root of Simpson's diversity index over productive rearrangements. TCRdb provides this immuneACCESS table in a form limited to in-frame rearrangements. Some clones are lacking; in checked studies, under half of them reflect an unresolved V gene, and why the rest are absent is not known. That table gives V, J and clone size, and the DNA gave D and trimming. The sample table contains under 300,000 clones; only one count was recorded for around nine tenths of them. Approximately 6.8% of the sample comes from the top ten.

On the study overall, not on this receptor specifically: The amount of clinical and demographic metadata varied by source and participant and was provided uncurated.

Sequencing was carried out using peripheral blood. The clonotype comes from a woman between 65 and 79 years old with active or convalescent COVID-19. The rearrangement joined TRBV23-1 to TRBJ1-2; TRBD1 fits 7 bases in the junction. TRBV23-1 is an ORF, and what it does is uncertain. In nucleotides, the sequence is TGCGCCAGCAGTCTAACAACAGGGGATCGAAACTATGGCTACACCTTC. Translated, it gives CASSLTTGDRNYGYTF.